This T cell receptor (beta chain) was recovered during a study of shared clonotypes between healthy human individuals. Points from the study as a whole: Rarefaction curves obtained for sorted subsets showed sequencing incomplete despite large depth. Donors were few, which limited the genetic and exposure-history diversity represented.

The study ran the assay at deep level. Only in-frame clones appear in the TCRdb table, and some are missing; sequencing was by immunoSEQ multiplex PCR. The sample has roughly 2,000,000 clones, 93% seen once. J lost 1 base, V lost 3 bases, and 3 bases had no gene match. CDR3 length: 16 residues. Germline V gene lookup returns CDR1 SGDLS and CDR2 YYNGEE. Comment on this clone: Its antigen is as yet unknown.

CD45RO-negative, CCR7-selected cells formed the naive CD8 fraction, which excluded terminally differentiated effector memory CD45RA+ cells. Material for sequencing was naive CD8+ T cells from PBMCs. This TCR was sampled from a man between 18 and 35 years old in good health. Some clones in this sample may be carry-over from other donors' samples. The chain carries TRBV9 and TRBJ1-3; TRBD1 agrees at 11 bases. The CDR3 reads CASSGTGGASGNTIYF. For the CDR3, the DNA is TGTGCCAGCAGCGGGACAGGGGGCGCGTCTGGAAACACCATATATTTT.